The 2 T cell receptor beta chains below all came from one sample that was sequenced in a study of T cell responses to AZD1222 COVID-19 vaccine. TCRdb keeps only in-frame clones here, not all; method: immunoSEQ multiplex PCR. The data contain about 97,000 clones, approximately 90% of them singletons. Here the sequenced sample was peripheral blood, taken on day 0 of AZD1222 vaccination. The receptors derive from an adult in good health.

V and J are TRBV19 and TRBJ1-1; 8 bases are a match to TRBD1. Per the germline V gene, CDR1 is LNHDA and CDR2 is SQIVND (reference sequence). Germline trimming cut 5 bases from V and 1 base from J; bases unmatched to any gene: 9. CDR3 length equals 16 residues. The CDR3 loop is CASSFDRGRGNTEAFF. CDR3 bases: TGTGCCAGTAGTTTCGACAGGGGCCGGGGGAACACTGAAGCTTTCTTT.

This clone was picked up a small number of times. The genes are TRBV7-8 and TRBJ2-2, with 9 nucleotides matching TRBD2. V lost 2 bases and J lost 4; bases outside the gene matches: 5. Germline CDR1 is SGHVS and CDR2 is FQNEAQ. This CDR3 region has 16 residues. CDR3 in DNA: TGTGCCAGCAGCTTACTTCAGCGGGGGGCCACCGGGGAGCTGTTTTTT. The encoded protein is CASSLLQRGATGELFF.